Shown below are 19 T cell receptor beta chains from a single sample sequenced in a study of human T cells and chemical hapten exposure. Time point reported: patch test 3, about 24 weeks after DPC sensitization. Documented treatment: therapeutic diphenylcyclopropenone sensitization with weekly scalp DPC. TCRdb re-derived calls from the RACE reads in MiXCR, one entry per CDR3 protein. The sample contains roughly 62,000 distinct CDR3 sequences, 9.5% to 15% of which appear only once. The starting material was whole blood, obtained in connection with sensitization to the hapten diphenylcyclopropenone (DPC). The receptors were sampled from a man younger than 45 with alopecia areata. Some clones in this sample may be carry-over from other donors' samples.

Many counts were recorded for this clonotype. The J gene is TRBJ2-2, the V gene TRBV29-1, with TRBD1 identical over 9 bases. The J segment lost 0 bases and the V segment lost 7 bases, leaving 3 bases of the junction unmatched. Germline V gives CDR1 SQVTM, CDR2 ANQGSEA. The CDR3 totals 14 residues. For the CDR3, the DNA is TGCAGCGCCCGACAGGGGGCGAACACCGGGGAGCTGTTTTTT. This sequence encodes CSARQGANTGELFF.

This clonotype was counted at least ten times. The chain joins TRBV20-1 to TRBJ2-5; D is ambiguous. V gave up 1 base and J gave up 5 bases, with 8 bases separating them. The CDR3 loop spans 12 amino acids. The germline CDR1 and CDR2 sequences are DFQATT and SNEGSKA (reference sequence). DNA of the CDR3: TGCAGTGCTAGAGGCAGACCGGAGACCCAGTACTTC. Protein sequence: CSARGRPETQYF.

This clonotype was seen ten or more times. The chain uses TRBV6-2 or TRBV6-3 and TRBJ2-1, with TRBD1 identical over 7 bases. V shed 5 bases, J shed 4 bases, and the junction held 5 bases outside the gene matches. The CDR3 consists of 14 residues. Germline V gives CDR1 MNHEY, CDR2 SVGEGT. For the CDR3, the DNA is TGTGCCAGCAGTACAGGGGTACGATACAATGAGCAGTTCTTC. It is translated as CASSTGVRYNEQFF.

This clonotype was recorded a few times. This chain connects TRBV20-1 to TRBJ2-7; 8 bases align to TRBD1. The V gene end was trimmed by 3 bases and the J gene end by 3 bases; junction bases not matched to a gene: 7. CDR3 size: 14 residues. Germline V gives CDR1 DFQATT, CDR2 SNEGSKA (reference sequence). CDR3 nucleotide sequence: TGCAGTGCTAGGGGACAGGAGAGATTCTACGAGCAGTACTTC. It encodes CSARGQERFYEQYF.

This clonotype has ten or more counts. This chain connects TRBV20-1 to TRBJ2-3; 8 positions match TRBD2. J gave up 3 bases and V 7 bases, and 9 bases lay outside the gene matches. CDR3 length: 14 residues. Germline V gene lookup returns CDR1 DFQATT and CDR2 SNEGSKA (reference sequence). The CDR3 is CSVLSGASTDTQYF. The CDR3 DNA reads TGCAGTGTCCTTAGCGGGGCCTCTACAGATACGCAGTATTTT.

This clonotype has just a few counts. The rearrangement uses TRBV24-1 and TRBJ2-1; 8 nucleotides line up with TRBD1. V shed 5 bases, J shed 13 bases, and the junction held 18 bases outside the gene matches. The V gene's germline CDR1 is KGHDR and CDR2 SFDVKD. The CDR3 has 16 residues. The CDR3 sequence is CATSAHEGDRGSLQFF. Here the CDR3 DNA reads TGTGCCACCAGTGCCCACGAGGGAGACAGGGGATCTCTCCAGTTCTTC.

This clonotype was detected ten times or more. This chain uses TRBV7-6 with TRBJ1-1; 10 bases match TRBD1. V lost 5 bases to trimming and J lost 2 bases; unmatched junction nucleotides: 8. The germline CDR1 and CDR2 sequences are SGHVS and FNYEAQ. CDR3 length equals 16 residues. The CDR3 DNA reads TGTGCCAGCAGCCCAGGACAGGGGGTAAGAAACACTGAAGCTTTCTTT. Encoded protein: CASSPGQGVRNTEAFF.

This chain connects TRBV29-1 to TRBJ1-2; D is unclear. The germline gives CDR1 SQVTM, CDR2 ANQGSEA. V dropped 7 bases and J dropped 4 bases, with 13 bases sitting between them. The CDR3 is 12 residues long. CDR3 residues: CSAATNPYGYTF. The CDR3 DNA reads as TGCAGCGCCGCGACAAATCCCTATGGCTACACCTTC.

V usage is TRBV9 and J usage is TRBJ1-3; D gene uncertain. Germline V gives CDR1 SGDLS, CDR2 YYNGEE. The V end lost 0 bases, the J end lost 0 bases, and 13 bases lay between the germline ends. The CDR3 has 17 residues. The CDR3 is CASSVGFPGSSGNTIYF. The CDR3 DNA reads as TGTGCCAGCAGCGTAGGTTTTCCAGGAAGCTCTGGAAACACCATATATTTT.

V is TRBV29-1 and J is TRBJ1-2, with D perhaps matching TRBD1 (5 bases). Germline V CDR1 and CDR2: SQVTM, ANQGSEA. This CDR3 is 12 amino acids long. The germline V and J ends were trimmed by 5 bases and 6 bases, with 13 bases remaining between them. DNA for the CDR3: TGCAGCGTTTCCCCTTCGACAGATGGCTACACCTTC. It encodes CSVSPSTDGYTF.

There are many counts of this clonotype. V and J are TRBV29-1 and TRBJ1-3, with no clear D. From germline, CDR1 is SQVTM and CDR2 ANQGSEA. V was pared by 3 bases and J by 7 bases, with 4 bases between. CDR3 size: 10 residues. CDR3 nucleotide sequence: TGCAGCGTTGAGGATAACACCATATATTTT. As protein: CSVEDNTIYF.

The genes are TRBV7-9 and TRBJ2-3; 9 bases map to TRBD1. The V segment lost 10 bases and the J segment 0 bases; nucleotides outside the gene matches: 11. Per germline, CDR1 SEHNR and CDR2 FQNEAQ (reference sequence). This CDR3 region has 16 residues. The CDR3 loop reads CANIKPGQGSTDTQYF. For the CDR3, the DNA is TGTGCCAACATCAAACCGGGACAGGGTAGCACAGATACGCAGTATTTT.

The chain couples TRBV20-1 to TRBJ1-5; D is unclear. This CDR3 comprises 15 residues. Trimming left V 0 bases short and J 0 bases short, with 9 bases between. Germline CDR1 reads DFQATT; CDR2 reads SNEGSKA (reference sequence). CDR3 sequence (DNA): TGCAGTGCTAGAGATTTCGACTATAGCAATCAGCCCCAGCATTTT. Translated, it gives CSARDFDYSNQPQHF.

The V gene is TRBV28, the J gene TRBJ2-1; D remains ambiguous. Germline V lookup: CDR1 MDHEN, CDR2 SYDVKM. Trimming cost V 3 bases and J 9 bases, with 9 bases left between them. The CDR3 is made up of 12 amino acids. The CDR3 nucleotides read TGTGCCAGCAGTTTGGCCGTGGGTGAGCAGTTCTTC. Protein sequence: CASSLAVGEQFF. Combining the CDR3 with reference TRBV28 and TRBJ2-1 gives the whole variable domain DVKVTQSSRYLVKRTGEKVFLECVQDMDHENMFWYRQDPGLGLRLIYFSYDVKMKEKGDIPEGYSVSREKKERFSLILESASTNQTSMYLCASSLAVGEQFFGPGTRLTVL.

The table lists this clonotype with many counts. The V gene is TRBV20-1, the J gene TRBJ1-5; 12 bases line up with TRBD1. With V trimmed by 2 bases and J by 0 bases, 8 bases remained unmatched. The germline gives CDR1 DFQATT, CDR2 SNEGSKA (reference sequence). The CDR3 is made up of 18 amino acids. CDR3 DNA: TGCAGTGCTAGAAGAGGGACAGGGGGCACCGATAGCAATCAGCCCCAGCATTTT. Its translation: CSARRGTGGTDSNQPQHF.

Ten or more counts support this clonotype. This chain joins TRBV4-3 and TRBJ1-3; D uncertain. V gave up 1 base and J gave up 1 base, with 8 bases separating them. Germline CDR1 reads LGHNA; CDR2 reads YSLEER. The CDR3 has 15 amino acids. The CDR3 region has the DNA TGCGCCAGCAGCCAAGGTTACGTATCTGGAAACACCATATATTTT. It codes for CASSQGYVSGNTIYF.

This clonotype was found many times. The DNA for the CDR3 is TGTGCCTGGAGTGAGCTCGACAGGGGGAGCAATCAGCCCCAGCATTTT. This translates into CAWSELDRGSNQPQHF. The J gene is TRBJ1-5, the V gene TRBV30; 9 bases are a match to TRBD1. The ends lost 1 base at V and 1 base at J; junction bases unmatched: 5. The CDR3 totals 16 residues. From germline, CDR1 is GTSNPN and CDR2 SVGIG (reference sequence).

The rearrangement uses TRBV9 and TRBJ1-5; TRBD1 might be the D (5 bases). This CDR3 region has 15 residues. With 3 bases removed from V and 4 bases from J, the gap between germline ends came to 14 bases. Germline V lookup: CDR1 SGDLS, CDR2 YYNGEE. This CDR3 reads CASSGGPIPNQPQHF. The CDR3 DNA sequence: TGTGCCAGCAGCGGGGGACCGATACCTAATCAGCCCCAGCATTTT.

This clonotype has only a few counts. This chain connects TRBV18 to TRBJ2-5, with D tentatively TRBD2 (6 bases). The CDR3 spans 12 residues. Germline V lookup: CDR1 KGHSH, CDR2 LQKENI. Trimming took off 6 bases at V and 2 bases at J, with 7 bases between the two ends. In DNA, the CDR3 is TGTGCCAGCTCGGGGGGACAAGAGACCCAGTACTTC. It yields the protein CASSGGQETQYF.